The 10 T cell receptor beta chains below were found in one sample sequenced in a study of T cells and copy number aberrations in small-cell lung cancer. Here immunoSEQ multiplex PCR was the method, and the copy in TCRdb shows in-frame clones only, minus some. The sample lists 2,500 to 3,500 clones, about nine tenths occurring once. The sequencing sample was made of normal tissue next to the tumor. These receptor sequences come from a man aged 50-59 years with small cell lung cancer.

The chain employs TRBV2 and TRBJ2-3; 8 bases are shared with TRBD2. After removal of 3 bases from V and 2 bases from J, the junction contained 4 bases not matched to a gene. CDR3 length: 15 residues. Germline values: CDR1 SNHLY, CDR2 FYNNEI. The CDR3 here is CASSDNSGVTDTQYF. In nucleotides, the CDR3 is TGTGCCAGCAGTGATAATAGCGGGGTCACAGATACGCAGTATTTT.

With respect to this clone: Within the sample, other DNA sequences also encode this same CDR3. The genes are TRBV6-5 and TRBJ1-5, with unresolved D. Germline V lookup: CDR1 MNHEY, CDR2 SVGAGI. The V gene lost 6 bases and the J gene lost 2 bases, with 11 bases spanning the gap. The CDR3 has 14 residues. CDR3 sequence reads: CASSLGKGNQPQHF. The CDR3 DNA sequence: TGTGCCAGCAGCCTAGGGAAGGGCAATCAGCCCCAGCATTTT.

CDR3 protein: CASSIESGQGIGNTEAFF. CDR3 coding DNA: TGTGCCAGTAGTATAGAGTCGGGACAGGGGATAGGGAACACTGAAGCTTTCTTT. The V gene is TRBV19, the J gene TRBJ1-1, with 10 nucleotides matching TRBD1. Looked up from germline, CDR1 is LNHDA and CDR2 is SQIVND (reference sequence). The V gene end was trimmed by 0 bases and the J gene end by 1 base; junction bases not matched to a gene: 8. The CDR3 extends over 18 amino acids. The full variable domain, with the rest looked up from reference TRBV19 and TRBJ1-1, is DGGITQSPKYLFRKEGQNVTLSCEQNLNHDAMYWYRQDPGQGLRLIYYSQIVNDFQKGDIAEGYSVSREKKESFPLTVTSAQKNPTAFYLCASSIESGQGIGNTEAFFGQGTRLTVV.

The chain combines TRBV6-6 with TRBJ1-4; tentatively, D is TRBD1 (6 bases). Germline V gene data show CDR1 as MNHNY and CDR2 as SVGAGI (reference sequence). The CDR3 contains 14 residues. V lost 4 bases to trimming and J lost 8 bases, with 14 bases between them. In DNA form, the CDR3 reads TGTGCCAGCAGTTTACCTGGGGGCGGGGAAAAACTGTTTTTT. Translating it yields CASSLPGGGEKLFF.

Written as DNA, the CDR3 is TGTGCCAGCAGCCCTAACCAGCCGGGTCCTGAGCAGTACTTC. Protein product: CASSPNQPGPEQYF. The gene calls are TRBV7-9 and TRBJ2-7; D call uncertain. This CDR3 region has 14 residues. Germline values: CDR1 SEHNR, CDR2 FQNEAQ (reference sequence). The V and J ends lost 5 bases and 7 bases respectively, with 18 bases between them. The variable domain in full, with the rest retrieved from reference TRBV7-9 and TRBJ2-7, is DTGVSQNPRHKITKRGQNVTFRCDPISEHNRLYWYRQTLGQGPEFLTYFQNEAQLEKSRLLSDRFSAERPKGSFSTLEIQRTEQGDSAMYLCASSPNQPGPEQYFGPGTRLTVT.

The V gene is TRBV30, the J gene TRBJ2-6; no reliable D call. The V end lost 0 bases, the J end lost 0 bases, and 21 bases lay between the germline ends. CDR1 is GTSNPN, CDR2 SVGIG, per germline (reference sequence). There are 20 residues in the CDR3. CDR3: CAWSVIFVIAAVSGANVLTF. The CDR3 DNA is TGTGCCTGGAGTGTGATATTCGTCATAGCTGCCGTCTCTGGGGCCAACGTCCTGACTTTC.

This clone was seen once. The genes are TRBV28 and TRBJ2-5; TRBD2 matches 7 bases. CDR1 and CDR2 from the germline V gene are MDHEN and SYDVKM. Losses at the gene ends were 8 bases for V and 2 bases for J; bases not matched to a gene: 8. There are 14 residues in the CDR3. The DNA for the CDR3 is TGTGCCAGCTTCTCGCCGGGAGGACAAGAGACCCAGTACTTC. It codes for CASFSPGGQETQYF.

The V and J genes are TRBV25-1 and TRBJ1-6; possibly TRBD1 for D (6 bases). The V end lost 3 bases, the J end lost 8 bases, and 11 bases lay between the germline ends. Germline loops: CDR1 MGHDK, CDR2 SYGVNS. The CDR3 loop spans 14 amino acids. CDR3 nucleotides: TGTGCCAGCAGTGATAACAGGGCGCATTCACCCCTCCACTTT. Amino acid sequence: CASSDNRAHSPLHF. The full variable domain, rest sourced from reference TRBV25-1 and TRBJ1-6, is EADIYQTPRYLVIGTGKKITLECSQTMGHDKMYWYQQDPGMELHLIHYSYGVNSTEKGDLSSESTVSRIRTEHFPLTLESARPSHTSQYLCASSDNRAHSPLHFGNGTRLTVT.

The V and J genes are TRBV7-2 and TRBJ2-7; D unclear. The length of the CDR3 is 13 residues. V was cut by 0 bases and J by 2 bases, with 5 bases left in between. CDR1 and CDR2 from the germline V gene are SGHTA and FQGNSA. The CDR3 nucleotides are TGTGCCAGCAGCTTAGCGTGGGCCTACGAGCAGTACTTC. Its translation is CASSLAWAYEQYF.

The V and J genes are TRBV14 and TRBJ2-2; no clear D. CDR1 is SGHDN, CDR2 FVKESK, per germline. This CDR3 is built from 12 residues. V lost 1 base to trimming and J lost 6 bases, with 3 bases between them. Here the CDR3 DNA reads TGTGCCAGCAGCCAAGTGGCCGGGGAGCTGTTTTTT. Residues: CASSQVAGELFF. The variable domain in full, completed from reference TRBV14 and TRBJ2-2, reads EAGVTQFPSHSVIEKGQTVTLRCDPISGHDNLYWYRRVMGKEIKFLLHFVKESKQDESGMPNNRFLAERTGGTYSTLKVQPAELEDSGVYFCASSQVAGELFFGEGSRLTVL.